This TCR beta chain was sequenced for a study of blood T cells in healthy people across ages. Overall study results and limits: Unsorted PBMC material precluded a definitive naive versus antigen-experienced comparison. Strong correlation linked observed beta diversity and percent naive T cells.

Isolated per sample were at least 6 million PBMCs. Combining a sample-barcoded 5' primer with a J-beta primer mix, a second PCR ran for about 7 to 11 cycles. TCRdb reanalysed the 5' RACE reads using MiXCR and keeps one entry per CDR3 protein. In the table there are roughly 500,000 distinct CDR3 sequences, 25% to 30% of which are singletons. As to this clonotype: Its antigen is unknown. The junction shows a germline mismatch at one end, possibly a read error.

Sample: blood. The clonotype comes from a woman between 70 and 85 years old in good health.

The CDR3 DNA follows: TGTGTCAGCAGTTTTGGACTGACTAGCGGTAGCACAGATACGCAGTATTTT. Its translation: CVSSFGLTSGSTDTQYF. This chain connects TRBV12-3 or TRBV12-4 to TRBJ2-3; 9 bases match TRBD2. The CDR3 totals 17 residues.